The text below deals with one T cell receptor beta chain. Sequenced by immunoSEQ multiplex PCR; TCRdb stores in-frame clones only, minus some. Of approximately 730,000 clones in the sample, 70% to 90% were seen once. The record originates from a study of shared T cell receptors in the human thymus. There are 13 residues in the CDR3. Germline V CDR1 and CDR2: SGHRS, YFSETQ. The V gene end was trimmed by 4 bases and the J gene end by 3 bases; junction bases not matched to a gene: 3. The same data also contributed to another study, on human thymus T cells. That paper adds: Donors consisted of healthy Finnish infants (having corrective surgery for congenital heart defects). Thymus tissue was removed during corrective cardiac surgery. Across thymic and blood repertoires, the usage of V and J genes appeared to be biased. Related research examined unrelated individuals and reported that their thymic repertoires overlapped highly.

The receptor's source is a girl younger than two with a congenital heart defect. The rearrangement links TRBV5-1 to TRBJ1-2; TRBD1 matches at 7 bases. Sample: thymocytes. In DNA form, the CDR3 reads TGCGCCAGCAGCCCCGACAGGGACTATGGCTACACCTTC. This codes for CASSPDRDYGYTF.